The 5 T cell receptor beta chains in this list originate from one sample, sequenced in a study of blood T cell repertoires in COVID-19. Here immunoSEQ multiplex PCR was the method, and the copy in TCRdb shows in-frame clones only, minus some. The table lists more than 95,000 clones, roughly four fifths of them singletons. Sequencing was done on a sample of peripheral blood. The receptors derive from a man between 60 and 70 years old with acute or convalescent COVID-19.

This clone was seen once. The chain links TRBV19 to TRBJ2-1, with TRBD2 identical over 11 bases. The germline V gene encodes CDR1 LNHDA and CDR2 SQIVND (reference sequence). Germline trimming cut 4 bases from V and 0 bases from J; bases unmatched to any gene: 5. This CDR3 is 17 amino acids long. The CDR3 sequence is CASSTPGLAASYNEQFF. CDR3 nucleotides: TGTGCCAGTAGTACTCCGGGACTAGCGGCCTCCTACAATGAGCAGTTCTTC. Variable domain in full (rest from reference TRBV19 and TRBJ2-1): DGGITQSPKYLFRKEGQNVTLSCEQNLNHDAMYWYRQDPGQGLRLIYYSQIVNDFQKGDIAEGYSVSREKKESFPLTVTSAQKNPTAFYLCASSTPGLAASYNEQFFGPGTRLTVL.

The rearrangement joins TRBV3-1 (or the pseudogene TRBV3-2) to TRBJ2-1, with unresolved D. Trimming took 1 base from V and 4 from J, leaving 8 bases between them. The germline V gene encodes CDR1 LGHDT and CDR2 YNNKEL (reference sequence). The CDR3 runs to 14 residues. The DNA for the CDR3 is TGTGCCAGCAGCCAAGCAAGGAGTTACAATGAGCAGTTCTTC. This gives the protein CASSQARSYNEQFF.

V and J are TRBV14 and TRBJ1-1; unclear D gene. The CDR3 length is 15 residues. The germline gives CDR1 SGHDN, CDR2 FVKESK. Trimming removed 5 bases at V and 0 bases at J, with 13 bases between. In nucleotides, the CDR3 is TGTGCCAGCAGCGAAATGGGCAGTCTGAACACTGAAGCTTTCTTT. As protein: CASSEMGSLNTEAFF.

The table lists this clone with a few counts. The chain has TRBV25-1 and TRBJ1-2; 9 bases map to TRBD1. Germline V gives CDR1 MGHDK, CDR2 SYGVNS. CDR3 length: 17 amino acids. V lost 5 bases to trimming and J lost 2 bases; unmatched junction nucleotides: 12. CDR3 sequence: CASSPNQGQGTNYGYTF. CDR3 bases: TGTGCCAGCAGTCCAAACCAGGGACAGGGAACCAACTATGGCTACACCTTC.

The chain recombines TRBV11-1 with TRBJ1-1, with D hard to call. There are 13 residues in the CDR3. The V gene's germline CDR1 is SGHAT and CDR2 FQDESV (reference sequence). Trimming took 2 bases from V and 4 from J, leaving 8 bases between them. CDR3: CASSLFFLTEAFF. Here the CDR3 DNA reads TGTGCCAGCAGCTTATTTTTTCTCACTGAAGCTTTCTTT.